These T cell receptor beta chains were read from a single sample in a study of technical replicates of blood from a few donors. This table comes from immunoSEQ multiplex PCR, and its TCRdb copy is limited to in-frame clones, with some not included. This table has some 70,000 clones, about 95% appearing once. Source material: T cells isolated from PBMCs. The receptors were sampled from a human donor in good health. Each CDR3 is given with its conserved first and last residue. The D gene is left open where the match is weak. Rows give clone size only sometimes, using once, few, many, or a class for an expanded clone.

TRBJ1-1 TRBV6-1 NA NA CATLQGNTEAFF TGTGCCACCCTCCAGGGAAACACTGAAGCTTTCTTT
TRBJ1-5 TRBV9 NA TRBD1 CASSAGGAGGNQPQHF TGTGCCAGCAGCGCGGGGGGGGCAGGGGGGAATCAGCCCCAGCATTTT
TRBJ1-5 TRBV28 NA NA CASGRIYSNQPQHF TGTGCCAGCGGGAGGATTTATAGCAATCAGCCCCAGCATTTT
TRBJ2-1 TRBV27 NA TRBD2 CASSLSLAGGQGEQFF TGTGCCAGCAGTTTGTCACTAGCGGGAGGGCAGGGTGAGCAGTTCTTC
TRBJ2-1 TRBV29-1 NA TRBD2 CSVGGSSYNEQFF TGCAGCGTAGGCGGGAGCTCCTACAATGAGCAGTTCTTC
TRBJ1-2 TRBV15 NA NA CATSRVEGGYYGYTF TGTGCCACCAGCAGAGTGGAGGGTGGATACTATGGCTACACCTTC
TRBJ2-5 TRBV15 NA NA CATSSHSGVQETQYF TGTGCCACCAGCTCTCATTCAGGGGTCCAAGAGACCCAGTACTTC
TRBJ1-2 TRBV11-3 NA NA CASSLDGEGPGNYGYTF TGTGCCAGCAGCTTAGATGGGGAGGGGCCGGGCAACTATGGCTACACCTTC
TRBJ2-5 TRBV29-1 NA TRBD1 CSVEERGTGNEETQYF TGCAGCGTTGAAGAGAGGGGGACAGGGAACGAAGAGACCCAGTACTTC
TRBJ1-2 TRBV10-1 NA NA CASSADILTANYGYTF TGCGCCAGCAGCGCGGACATTCTAACAGCTAACTATGGCTACACCTTC
TRBJ1-1 TRBV7-2 NA TRBD1 CASSFTTGVNTEAFF TGTGCCAGCAGCTTTACGACAGGGGTCAACACTGAAGCTTTCTTT
TRBJ2-7 TRBV20-1 NA TRBD1 CSADRGNEQYF TGCAGTGCTGACAGGGGTAACGAGCAGTACTTC
TRBJ2-3 TRBV2 NA NA CASSRLNTDTQYF TGTGCCAGCAGTCGACTAAACACAGATACGCAGTATTTT
TRBJ1-2 TRBV18 NA NA CASSPRTSRLNYGYTF TGTGCCAGCTCACCAAGAACTAGTCGGCTGAACTATGGCTACACCTTC
TRBJ2-6 TRBV7-9 NA NA CASSFFGSGANVLTF TGTGCCAGCAGCTTCTTCGGCTCTGGGGCCAACGTCCTGACTTTC
TRBJ1-6 TRBV5-4 once TRBD1 CASSRGQTGGSPPLHF TGTGCCAGCAGCCGAGGCCAGACAGGGGGCTCGCCACCCCTCCACTTT
TRBJ2-5 TRBV6-5 NA TRBD2 CASSYSSAGGGETQYF TGTGCCAGCAGTTACTCGTCAGCGGGGGGAGGGGAGACCCAGTACTTC
TRBJ2-7 TRBV5-5 NA NA CASSLELPPYEQYF TGTGCCAGCAGCTTGGAACTACCTCCCTACGAGCAGTACTTC
TRBJ1-2 TRBV6-1 NA NA CAEGGPHDLYGYTF TGTGCCGAGGGGGGGCCTCACGACCTCTATGGCTACACCTTC